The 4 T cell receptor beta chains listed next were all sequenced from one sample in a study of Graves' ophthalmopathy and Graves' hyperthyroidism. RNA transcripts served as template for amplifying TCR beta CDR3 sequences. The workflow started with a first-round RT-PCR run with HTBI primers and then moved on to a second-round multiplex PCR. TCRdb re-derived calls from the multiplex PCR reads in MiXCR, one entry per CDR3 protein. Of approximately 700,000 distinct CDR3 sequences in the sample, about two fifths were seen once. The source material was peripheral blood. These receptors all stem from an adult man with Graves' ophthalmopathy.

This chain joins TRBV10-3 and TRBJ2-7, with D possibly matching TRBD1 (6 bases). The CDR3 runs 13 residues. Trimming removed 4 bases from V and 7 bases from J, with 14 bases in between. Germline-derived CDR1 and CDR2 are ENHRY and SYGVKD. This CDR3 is CAISGGGMNEQYF. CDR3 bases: TGTGCCATCAGTGGAGGGGGAATGAATGAGCAGTACTTC.

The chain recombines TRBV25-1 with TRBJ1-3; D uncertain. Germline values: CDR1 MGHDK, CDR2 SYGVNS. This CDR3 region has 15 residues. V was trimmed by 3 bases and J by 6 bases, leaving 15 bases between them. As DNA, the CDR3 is TGTGCCAGCAGTGATAGCAGCTCAAATGAAAACACCATATATTTT. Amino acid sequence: CASSDSSSNENTIYF.

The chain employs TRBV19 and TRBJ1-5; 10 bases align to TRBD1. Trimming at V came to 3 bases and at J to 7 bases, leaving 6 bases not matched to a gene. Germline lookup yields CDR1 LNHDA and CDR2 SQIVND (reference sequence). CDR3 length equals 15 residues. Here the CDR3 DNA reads TGTGCCAGTAGTATTGGGACAGGGGATGGCCAGCCCCAGCATTTT. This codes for CASSIGTGDGQPQHF.

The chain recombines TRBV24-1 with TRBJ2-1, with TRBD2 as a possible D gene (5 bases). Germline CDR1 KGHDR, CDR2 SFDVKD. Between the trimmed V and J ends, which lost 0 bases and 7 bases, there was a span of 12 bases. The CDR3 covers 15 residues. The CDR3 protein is CATSDLHRGGNEQFF. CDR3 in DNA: TGTGCCACCAGTGATTTGCACCGGGGTGGAAATGAGCAGTTCTTC.